This paragraph reports one T cell receptor (beta chain). The antigen is not known. V lost 0 bases and J lost 6, with 7 bases in between. The CDR3 runs 13 residues. The germline V gene has CDR1 SEHNR and CDR2 FQNEAQ (reference sequence). Data came from immunoSEQ multiplex PCR; TCRdb stores just in-frame clones and leaves some out. The sample has over 15,000 clones; roughly 80% are singletons. Every patient had mismatch repair deficiency by PCR or immunohistochemistry. The TCR-sequenced patients were a few responders to pembrolizumab. The data derive from a study of PD-1 blockade in mismatch repair-deficient tumors. Broader study findings: Tumor-resident clones, often undetectable pretreatment in blood, expanded then contracted after pembrolizumab.

The source of this sequence is an adult with mismatch repair-deficient cancer. The V call is TRBV7-9, the J call TRBJ2-3; possible D gene TRBD2, 5 bases. This specimen consisted of PBMCs, obtained before pembrolizumab treatment. The CDR3 region has the DNA TGTGCCAGCAGCTTAGCGGGAGAGGATACGCAGTATTTT. It yields the protein CASSLAGEDTQYF.